The 16 T cell receptor beta chains reported below all come from one sample, sequenced in a study of blood T cell repertoires in COVID-19. Sequenced by immunoSEQ multiplex PCR; TCRdb stores in-frame clones only, minus some. The top ten clones hold 4.9% of a sample with some 80,000 clones, roughly 89% of them seen once. Specimen: peripheral blood. The receptors here all came from a woman older than 75 with active or convalescent COVID-19.

The chain employs TRBV10-3 and TRBJ2-5; TRBD1 matches at 7 bases. V lost 8 bases, J lost 2 bases, and 17 bases stayed unmatched. The germline V gene encodes CDR1 ENHRY and CDR2 SYGVKD. The CDR3 totals 17 residues. CDR3 protein: CAIPQAGARDRQETQYF. CDR3 sequence (DNA): TGTGCCATCCCCCAGGCCGGGGCCCGGGACAGACAAGAGACCCAGTACTTC.

V usage is TRBV30 and J usage is TRBJ2-5; D is perhaps TRBD2 (5 bases). The CDR3 runs to 14 residues. Trimming took 1 base from V and 3 from J, leaving 12 bases between them. Germline V CDR1 and CDR2: GTSNPN, SVGIG (reference sequence). The CDR3 here is CAWSGFSREETQYF. CDR3 bases: TGTGCCTGGAGTGGGTTTTCGCGGGAAGAGACCCAGTACTTC.

The rearrangement joins TRBV5-1 to TRBJ1-1; TRBD1 matches 7 bases. The CDR3 consists of 14 residues. Per germline, CDR1 SGHRS and CDR2 YFSETQ. Germline trimming cut 3 bases from V and 1 base from J; bases unmatched to any gene: 3. The CDR3 sequence: CASSSAGGNTEAFF. The CDR3 DNA reads TGCGCCAGCAGCTCGGCAGGGGGGAACACTGAAGCTTTCTTT.

The chain couples TRBV6-2 or TRBV6-3 to TRBJ2-5, with 15 positions matching TRBD2. The CDR3 consists of 17 residues. Germline V gene data show CDR1 as MNHEY and CDR2 as SVGEGT. J was trimmed by 3 bases and V by 5 bases; bases with no gene match: 7. The CDR3 sequence: CASSGLAGGPGKETQYF. CDR3 DNA: TGTGCCAGCAGTGGACTAGCGGGGGGGCCGGGTAAAGAGACCCAGTACTTC.

The rearrangement links TRBV7-2 to TRBJ1-1, with D perhaps matching TRBD1 (5 bases). Per germline, CDR1 SGHTA and CDR2 FQGNSA. The CDR3 loop spans 14 amino acids. The V and J ends lost 1 base and 5 bases respectively, with 11 bases between them. CDR3 DNA: TGTGCCAGCAGCTTAGTTGGGGGGAGGACTGAAGCTTTCTTT. Translated: CASSLVGGRTEAFF.

The rearrangement joins TRBV2 to TRBJ1-5; TRBD1 matches 12 bases. Germline loops: CDR1 SNHLY, CDR2 FYNNEI. The CDR3 loop spans 15 amino acids. V was clipped by 6 bases and J by 6 bases; unmatched bases: 6. The CDR3 sequence: CASRGLGQGAQPQHF. The CDR3 bases are TGTGCCAGCAGGGGATTGGGACAGGGGGCTCAGCCCCAGCATTTT.

The chain joins TRBV5-1 to TRBJ2-1; 11 positions agree with TRBD2. The V gene end was trimmed by 7 bases and the J gene end by 9 bases; junction bases not matched to a gene: 12. Germline CDR1 SGHRS, CDR2 YFSETQ. This CDR3 comprises 15 residues. The DNA for the CDR3 is TGCGCCAGCTCCCCAAATAGCGGGAGGGCGAGTGAGCAGTTCTTC. This codes for CASSPNSGRASEQFF.

The chain has TRBV6-5 and TRBJ1-6; D ambiguous. Trimming took 0 bases from V and 11 from J, leaving 8 bases between them. Per the germline V gene, CDR1 is MNHEY and CDR2 is SVGAGI. The CDR3 contains 13 residues. The CDR3 region has the DNA TGTGCCAGCAGTTACTCTCCGGGTGCACCCCTCCACTTT. Residues: CASSYSPGAPLHF.

The J gene is TRBJ2-6, the V gene TRBV14, with D perhaps matching TRBD2 (6 bases). Germline CDR1 SGHDN, CDR2 FVKESK. This CDR3 is 16 amino acids long. V lost 1 base and J lost 4, with 11 bases in between. The CDR3 DNA is TGTGCCAGCAGCCAAGGCGGGGCTAGAGGGGCCAACGTCCTGACTTTC. Translating gives CASSQGGARGANVLTF.

This chain links TRBV4-2 with TRBJ1-3; D remains ambiguous. V was shortened by 0 bases and J by 0 bases, with 9 bases between the two germline ends. This CDR3 has 16 residues. Germline values: CDR1 LGHNA, CDR2 YNFKEQ. As DNA, the CDR3 is TGTGCCAGCAGCCAAGAGGCGGAAAGCTCTGGAAACACCATATATTTT. It encodes CASSQEAESSGNTIYF.

This clone was seen just once. The rearrangement uses TRBV6-5 and TRBJ2-3; D is ambiguous. CDR3 size: 14 residues. In germline, CDR1 is MNHEY, CDR2 SVGAGI. Trimming took off 5 bases at V and 2 bases at J, with 11 bases between the two ends. The CDR3 spells CASSLQASTDTQYF. The CDR3 region has the DNA TGTGCCAGCAGTCTCCAGGCGTCCACAGATACGCAGTATTTT.

The chain employs TRBV4-1 and TRBJ2-3, with 7 bases that match TRBD1. Germline V gene lookup returns CDR1 MGHRA and CDR2 YSYEKL. V trimming: 0 bases; J trimming: 0 bases; junction bases outside the gene matches: 9. This CDR3 has 18 residues. In DNA form, the CDR3 reads TGCGCCAGCAGCCAAGAAAGGGGGCGGGCAACTAGCACAGATACGCAGTATTTT. Its protein is CASSQERGRATSTDTQYF.

This CDR3 reads CASSLSASTRPYNEQFF. The CDR3 nucleotides are TGTGCCAGCAGTTTATCGGCCTCGACTAGGCCCTACAATGAGCAGTTCTTC. V gene TRBV27 combines with J gene TRBJ2-1; TRBD2 might be the D (6 bases). V lost 0 bases, J lost 2 bases, and 14 bases lay in between. Per germline, CDR1 MNHEY and CDR2 SMNVEV (reference sequence). The CDR3 runs 17 residues.

The chain uses TRBV3-1 (or the pseudogene TRBV3-2) and TRBJ1-2; D not certain. The germline V gene has CDR1 LGHDT and CDR2 YNNKEL (reference sequence). CDR3 length equals 13 residues. Trimming left V 1 base short and J 7 bases short, with 10 bases between. Here the CDR3 reads CASSQGRAAGYTF. Here the CDR3 DNA reads TGTGCCAGCAGCCAAGGGAGGGCGGCTGGCTACACCTTC.

The rearrangement uses TRBV20-1 and TRBJ2-1, with 10 bases matching TRBD2. The trim removed 3 bases at V and 14 bases at J, leaving 10 bases unmatched. The CDR3 is 13 amino acids. Germline CDR1 and CDR2: DFQATT and SNEGSKA (reference sequence). CDR3 nucleotide sequence: TGCAGTGCTAGTATGGTAGCGGGGGGCCGGAAGTTCTTC. Its translation: CSASMVAGGRKFF.

This clone came up a few times. The sample carries other DNA sequences with the same CDR3. The V gene is TRBV5-4, the J gene TRBJ2-2; TRBD1 might be the D (6 bases). The germline gives CDR1 SGHNT, CDR2 YYREEE (reference sequence). V gave up 0 bases and J gave up 4 bases, with 16 bases separating them. The CDR3 extends over 17 amino acids. CDR3 in DNA: TGTGCCAGCAGCTTGGGGGGGCGGCGTGGGTCCACCGGGGAGCTGTTTTTT. Amino acid sequence: CASSLGGRRGSTGELFF. Looking up the rest from reference TRBV5-4 and TRBJ2-2 gives the full variable domain: ETGVTQSPTHLIKTRGQQVTLRCSSQSGHNTVSWYQQALGQGPQFIFQYYREEENGRGNFPPRFSGLQFPNYSSELNVNALELDDSALYLCASSLGGRRGSTGELFFGEGSRLTVL.